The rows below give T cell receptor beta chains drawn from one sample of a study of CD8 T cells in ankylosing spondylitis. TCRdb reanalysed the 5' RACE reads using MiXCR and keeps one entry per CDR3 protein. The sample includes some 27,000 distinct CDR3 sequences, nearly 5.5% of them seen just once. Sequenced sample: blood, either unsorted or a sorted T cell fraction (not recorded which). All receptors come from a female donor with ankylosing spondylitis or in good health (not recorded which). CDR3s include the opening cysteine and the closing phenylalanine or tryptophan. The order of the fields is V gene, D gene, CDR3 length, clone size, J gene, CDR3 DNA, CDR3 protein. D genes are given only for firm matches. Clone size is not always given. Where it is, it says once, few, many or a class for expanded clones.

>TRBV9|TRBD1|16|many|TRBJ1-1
TGTGCCAGCAGCGTAGTGGCAGGGGGCATGAACACTGAAGCTTTCTTT
CASSVVAGGMNTEAFF
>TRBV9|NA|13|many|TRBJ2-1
TGTGCCAGCAGCCGGCAGAGCTACAATGAGCAGTTCTTC
CASSRQSYNEQFF
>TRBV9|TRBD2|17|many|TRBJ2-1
TGTGCCAGCAGCGGACATAAGGGACTAGCGGGCGTCAATGAGCAGTTCTTC
CASSGHKGLAGVNEQFF
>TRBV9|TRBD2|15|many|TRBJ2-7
TGTGCCAGCAGCGTAGATCCTAGCGGGATTTACGAGCAGTACTTC
CASSVDPSGIYEQYF
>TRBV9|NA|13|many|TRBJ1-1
TGTGCCAGCAGCGTAGAGGGGAGGAGTGTCGCTTTCTTT
CASSVEGRSVAFF
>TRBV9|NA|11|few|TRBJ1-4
TGTGCCAGTGCAACTAATGAAAAACTGTTTTTT
CASATNEKLFF
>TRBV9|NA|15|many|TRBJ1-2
TGTGCCAGCAGCGTAGGGAGCGCCGGGGATGGTGGCTACACCTTC
CASSVGSAGDGGYTF
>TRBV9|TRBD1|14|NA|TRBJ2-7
TGTGCCAGCAGCCCCGGACAGGGATTTTACGAGCAGTACTTC
CASSPGQGFYEQYF
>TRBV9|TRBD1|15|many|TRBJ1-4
TGTGCCAGCAGCGCCAACAGGGGGCCCAGTGAAAAACTGTTTTTT
CASSANRGPSEKLFF
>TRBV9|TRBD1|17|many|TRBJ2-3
TGTGCCAGCAGCGTACGGGGACAGGGGGACGACGGAGATACGCAGTATTTT
CASSVRGQGDDGDTQYF
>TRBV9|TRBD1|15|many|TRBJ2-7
TGTGCCAGCAGCGTGGAGACAGGGCTTCCCTCCGAGCAGTACTTC
CASSVETGLPSEQYF
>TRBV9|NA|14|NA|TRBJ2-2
TGTGCCAGCAGCCCCGCCTTCTTCACCGGGGAGCTGTTTTTT
CASSPAFFTGELFF
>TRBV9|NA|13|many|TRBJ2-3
TGTGCCAGCAGCGTAGCTCAGGCAGATACGCAGTATTTT
CASSVAQADTQYF
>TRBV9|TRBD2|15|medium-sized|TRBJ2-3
TGTGCCAGCAGCCCATCCGGGAGGGTCGGAGATACGCAGTATTTT
CASSPSGRVGDTQYF
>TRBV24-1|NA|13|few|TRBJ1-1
TGTGCCACCGGGGCCCCGGCTGCCACTGAAGCTTTCTTT
CATGAPAATEAFF